The T cell receptor (beta chain) under discussion was sequenced for a study of CD8 T cells in ankylosing spondylitis. Study findings and constraints: A CD8+ phenotype characterized the disease-linked clones, which were relatively rare in peripheral blood. Previous work reported some of these motif variants in the synovial fluid and blood of reactive arthritis. Reportedly, disease-linked clones are significantly enriched in ankylosing spondylitis patients' matched synovial fluid. Made up of roughly 8 highly homologous variants, a TCR beta motif appeared characteristic of ankylosing spondylitis blood.

Quantitative 5'-RACE with molecular barcodes was used to make the TCR beta libraries. Each CDR3 protein is one row after TCRdb ran MiXCR on the 5' RACE reads. The table shows more than 600,000 distinct CDR3 sequences, with 15% to 20% occurring only once. Trimming removed 2 bases from V and 2 bases from J, with 22 bases in between. CDR3 length: 18 amino acids. Germline CDR1 SGHRS, CDR2 YFSETQ. In the case of this clonotype: Its matching antigen is unknown.

The sequence was obtained from a male donor with ankylosing spondylitis. Sequencing used blood, either unsorted or a sorted T cell fraction (not recorded which). J is TRBJ1-2 and V is TRBV5-1, with D possibly being TRBD1 (6 bases). The CDR3 region has the DNA TGCGCCAGCAGCTTTGGGGTGGCTTGGACAGAGCTGAACTATGGCTACACCTTC. Amino acids: CASSFGVAWTELNYGYTF.